This T cell receptor beta chain emerged from a study of radiation and T cells in renal cell carcinoma. Study information: Nephrectomy followed 15 Gy stereotactic body radiation by 4 weeks.

Repertoires were generated with immunoSEQ multiplex PCR, while TCRdb's copy carries only in-frame clones and drops some. Found here are roughly 150,000 clones, approximately 90% of them singletons; the top ten hold 10% to 15%. Per germline, CDR1 MNHEY and CDR2 SVGAGI. V shed 2 bases and J shed 0 bases, with 14 bases lying between them. There are 16 residues in the CDR3. Indicated time point: blood 2 weeks post-SBRT. As for treatment: 15 Gy SBRT to primary tumor, nephrectomy 4 weeks later. This clone was seen more than once but under ten times. The clonotype originates from a woman aged 50 to 60 with renal cell carcinoma. V is TRBV6-5 and J is TRBJ2-7; the D call may be TRBD1 or TRBD2 (6 bases each). Sequencing was performed on blood, taken from a patient whose treatment included radiotherapy and nephrectomy. The CDR3, as DNA: TGTGCCAGCAGTTACAACCCGGGGGCGACCTCCTACGAGCAGTACTTC. This translates into CASSYNPGATSYEQYF.